This T cell receptor beta chain was sequenced in a study of shared T cell receptors in the human thymus. This clone was picked up one time. Compared with germline, one end of the junction differs, possibly owing to a read error. The table came from immunoSEQ multiplex PCR; TCRdb's copy has only in-frame clones and leaves some out. The sample shows about 610,000 clones, over 75% of them seen only once. Per the germline V gene, CDR1 is LNHDA and CDR2 is SQIVND (reference sequence). The CDR3 has 16 amino acids. These data were also filed under a second study, of human thymus T cells. As that study records: Thymic material originated from resections removed in the course of corrective heart surgery. Across thymic and blood repertoires, the usage of V and J genes appeared to be biased.

The rearrangement links TRBV19 to TRBJ1-3; D not resolved. Sequenced material: thymocytes. The clonotype originates from a boy in the first two years of life with a congenital heart defect. This CDR3 is CASTFPSRVFGNTIYF. CDR3 sequence (DNA): TGTGCGAGTACCTTTCCTTCGCGTGTTTTTGGAAACACCATATATTTT.